This T cell receptor beta chain was recorded in a study of blood T cell repertoires in COVID-19. Study as a whole: COVID-19 samples from acute and convalescent phases originated in the United States, Italy and Spain. From T cells, B-cell-depleted T cells, or PBMCs came the material, which was cDNA or gDNA.

The CDR3 is 14 residues long. Germline CDR1 reads SGHNT; CDR2 reads YYREEE (reference sequence). V gave up 0 bases and J gave up 12 bases; unmatched junction bases: 9. Original processing notes: Estimates of nucleated cell counts were drawn from the amplification of reference gene primers. The table came from immunoSEQ multiplex PCR; TCRdb's copy has only in-frame clones and leaves some out. V and J calls and clone size are copied from that table; D and trimming were computed from the DNA. The sample yields 77,000 or so clones, about 90% seen once. What was sequenced was peripheral blood. The chain combines TRBV5-4 with TRBJ2-1; TRBD2 matches 7 bases. This TCR was sampled from a middle-aged man with active COVID-19. In nucleotides, the CDR3 is TGTGCCAGCAGCTTGGGGGCTAGCGGCGGGGGGCAGTTCTTC. It codes for CASSLGASGGGQFF.